Here is one T cell receptor beta chain with its context. The antigen remains unidentified. This sample was included in a study of CD8 T cells in Susac syndrome. Findings and caveats of the study: The authors acknowledged that their TCR sequencing and HLA analysis involved a relatively small number of individuals.

Sequencing targeted TCR beta in T cells from blood (CD8+ and CD4+). Negative isolation yielded CD4+ and CD8+ T cells, and FACS enriched TEMRA cells. Reverse transcription of roughly 0.5 to 1 ug RNA was carried out with random hexamers. The immunoSEQ assay covered 54 Vbeta and 13 Jbeta segments for CDR3. TCRdb fed the immunoSEQ multiplex PCR reads into MiXCR, producing one record per CDR3 protein. This repertoire shows approximately 120,000 distinct CDR3 sequences, under 95% found once; its top ten account for around 0.12%. Germline V gene sequence: CDR1 SGHAT, CDR2 FQNNGV. The ends were cut back, 0 bases at V and 2 bases at J, with 9 bases in the middle. CDR3 length: 15 amino acids.

The receptor was derived from a human donor in good health. V and J are TRBV11-2 and TRBJ2-3, with no clear D. Sequencing input: CD8+ T cells from PBMCs. This CDR3 is CASSLEDRYTDTQYF. The CDR3, as DNA: TGTGCCAGCAGCTTAGAAGATCGCTACACAGATACGCAGTATTTT.